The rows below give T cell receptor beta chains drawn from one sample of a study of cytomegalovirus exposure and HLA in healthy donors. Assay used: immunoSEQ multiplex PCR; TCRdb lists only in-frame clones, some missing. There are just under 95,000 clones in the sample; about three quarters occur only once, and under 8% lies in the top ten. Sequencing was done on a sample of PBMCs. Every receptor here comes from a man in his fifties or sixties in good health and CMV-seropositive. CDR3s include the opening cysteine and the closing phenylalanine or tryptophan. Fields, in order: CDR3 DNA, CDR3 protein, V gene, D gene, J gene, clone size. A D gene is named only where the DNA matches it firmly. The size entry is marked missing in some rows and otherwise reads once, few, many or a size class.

CDR3nt: TGTGCCAGCAGCCAAAAGAATCCAACAGGCCGTCACACTGAAGCTTTCTTT; CDR3aa: CASSQKNPTGRHTEAFF; v_gene: TRBV14; d_gene: NA; j_gene: TRBJ1-1; abundance: NA
CDR3nt: TGTGCCAGCAACGAGGACAGGGGAAGGGAGACCCAGTACTTC; CDR3aa: CASNEDRGRETQYF; v_gene: TRBV11-1; d_gene: TRBD1; j_gene: TRBJ2-5; abundance: once
CDR3nt: TGTGCCAGCAGTTACACACCTCGGGACTATTATGGCTACCCCTTC; CDR3aa: CASSYTPRDYYGYPF; v_gene: TRBV2; d_gene: NA; j_gene: TRBJ1-2; abundance: few
CDR3nt: TGTGCCAGCTCACCCATTGGGACCGGGACATCTTCCTACGAGCAGTACTTC; CDR3aa: CASSPIGTGTSSYEQYF; v_gene: TRBV18; d_gene: NA; j_gene: TRBJ2-7; abundance: NA
CDR3nt: TGTGCCAGCAGCGGACAGCTAAATCAGCCCCAGAATTTT; CDR3aa: CASSGQLNQPQNF; v_gene: TRBV9; d_gene: NA; j_gene: TRBJ1-5; abundance: NA
CDR3nt: TGTGCCAGCAGCATGGACTGGTTACCGGACTATGGCTACACCTTC; CDR3aa: CASSMDWLPDYGYTF; v_gene: TRBV5-4; d_gene: NA; j_gene: TRBJ1-2; abundance: NA
CDR3nt: TGTGCCAGCAGCCAGGGAGGTCCGGTTGTTGAAGCTTTCTTT; CDR3aa: CASSQGGPVVEAFF; v_gene: TRBV14; d_gene: NA; j_gene: TRBJ1-1; abundance: NA
CDR3nt: TGTGCCAGCAGCTCCCGTAGCGGGGGAGTCCGCTACGAGCAGTACTTC; CDR3aa: CASSSRSGGVRYEQYF; v_gene: TRBV7-2; d_gene: TRBD2; j_gene: TRBJ2-7; abundance: NA
CDR3nt: TGTGCCAGCAGTTACTCGGCAGTGGCCTATTCACCCCTCCACTTT; CDR3aa: CASSYSAVAYSPLHF; v_gene: TRBV6-5; d_gene: NA; j_gene: TRBJ1-6; abundance: NA
CDR3nt: TGTGCCAGCAGGCGACAGGGTTCGGGTATTGGCGAGCAGTACTTC; CDR3aa: CASRRQGSGIGEQYF; v_gene: TRBV6-5; d_gene: TRBD1; j_gene: TRBJ2-7; abundance: NA
CDR3nt: TGTGCCAGCAGCGTAGGGTTGTGGGCGGCTAGCGGGGGGGCCACCTACAATGAGCAGTTCTTC; CDR3aa: CASSVGLWAASGGATYNEQFF; v_gene: TRBV9; d_gene: TRBD2; j_gene: TRBJ2-1; abundance: NA
CDR3nt: TGCAGCTACCTTTCCCCGGGGGGGGAGCAGTACTTC; CDR3aa: CSYLSPGGEQYF; v_gene: TRBV29-1; d_gene: TRBD2; j_gene: TRBJ2-7; abundance: NA
CDR3nt: TGTGCCAGCTCACGCGGCAGCGATAATGAAAAACTGTTTTTT; CDR3aa: CASSRGSDNEKLFF; v_gene: TRBV18; d_gene: NA; j_gene: TRBJ1-4; abundance: few
CDR3nt: TGTGCCAGCAGCTGGGGGGTCCGGAACACCGGGGAGCTGTTTTTT; CDR3aa: CASSWGVRNTGELFF; v_gene: TRBV5-5; d_gene: NA; j_gene: TRBJ2-2; abundance: NA
CDR3nt: TGCGCCAGCAGTTGGGGCGGGGGACAGCCCCAGCATTTT; CDR3aa: CASSWGGGQPQHF; v_gene: TRBV5-1; d_gene: NA; j_gene: TRBJ1-5; abundance: NA
CDR3nt: TGTGCCAGTAGTAATTACCCGGGACAGGGAGTATATGGCTACACCTTC; CDR3aa: CASSNYPGQGVYGYTF; v_gene: TRBV19; d_gene: TRBD1; j_gene: TRBJ1-2; abundance: NA
CDR3nt: TGCGCCAGCAGCCAAGATGGGACAGGCCGGATCTATAGCAATCAGCCCCAGCATTTT; CDR3aa: CASSQDGTGRIYSNQPQHF; v_gene: TRBV4-1; d_gene: TRBD1; j_gene: TRBJ1-5; abundance: NA
CDR3nt: TGTGCCAGCAGCTCCGGGACAGCCAACAATCAGCCCCAGCATTTT; CDR3aa: CASSSGTANNQPQHF; v_gene: TRBV6-1; d_gene: TRBD1; j_gene: TRBJ1-5; abundance: NA
CDR3nt: TGTGCATCGGGACAGGCTAATGAAAAACTGTTTTTT; CDR3aa: CASGQANEKLFF; v_gene: TRBV28; d_gene: TRBD1; j_gene: TRBJ1-4; abundance: NA
CDR3nt: TGTGCCAGTAGTATTGTTCTAGCGGGGGGCGGGGAGCTGTTTTTT; CDR3aa: CASSIVLAGGGELFF; v_gene: TRBV19; d_gene: TRBD2; j_gene: TRBJ2-2; abundance: NA
CDR3nt: TGTGCCAGTAGTAGAGTACAGGGAAACGAGCAGTACTTC; CDR3aa: CASSRVQGNEQYF; v_gene: TRBV19; d_gene: NA; j_gene: TRBJ2-7; abundance: few
CDR3nt: TGCGCCAGCAGCCGATGGAGTGGTGGACAGTCCTACGAGCAGTACTTC; CDR3aa: CASSRWSGGQSYEQYF; v_gene: TRBV5-1; d_gene: NA; j_gene: TRBJ2-7; abundance: NA
CDR3nt: TGTGCCAGCAGTTTCTTACCAGGGCGGGGGTCTCAGCCCCAGCATTTT; CDR3aa: CASSFLPGRGSQPQHF; v_gene: TRBV27; d_gene: NA; j_gene: TRBJ1-5; abundance: NA
CDR3nt: TGTGCCAGCGGGTCCTTGGGGACAGGGCCCATCGATCAGCCCCAGCATTTT; CDR3aa: CASGSLGTGPIDQPQHF; v_gene: TRBV28; d_gene: TRBD1; j_gene: TRBJ1-5; abundance: NA
CDR3nt: TGCGCCAGCAGCCAAGATCTAGGACTAGCGGGGGCCAACGAGCAGTACTTC; CDR3aa: CASSQDLGLAGANEQYF; v_gene: TRBV4-3; d_gene: TRBD2; j_gene: TRBJ2-7; abundance: NA
CDR3nt: TGTGCCAGCAGTATCAGGGGGCGGCTGAGTGTCTCTGGGGCCAACGTCCTGACTTTC; CDR3aa: CASSIRGRLSVSGANVLTF; v_gene: TRBV27; d_gene: TRBD1; j_gene: TRBJ2-6; abundance: few
CDR3nt: TGTGCCAGCAGCTCCTCCCGGACAACGGTGGGAAACACCATATATTTT; CDR3aa: CASSSSRTTVGNTIYF; v_gene: TRBV13; d_gene: NA; j_gene: TRBJ1-3; abundance: NA
CDR3nt: TGCGCCAGCAGCCAAGACCTCCAGGGAAGAGGAGAAAAACTGTTTTTT; CDR3aa: CASSQDLQGRGEKLFF; v_gene: TRBV4-3; d_gene: NA; j_gene: TRBJ1-4; abundance: NA
CDR3nt: TGTGCCAGTAGTACGGTCCGGGGAGCTGGGGAGCTGTTTTTT; CDR3aa: CASSTVRGAGELFF; v_gene: TRBV19; d_gene: NA; j_gene: TRBJ2-2; abundance: once
CDR3nt: TGTGCCAGTAGTATAGGGTCCAGGGGGCCCACCTACGAGCAGTACTTC; CDR3aa: CASSIGSRGPTYEQYF; v_gene: TRBV19; d_gene: TRBD1; j_gene: TRBJ2-7; abundance: NA
CDR3nt: TGTGCCAGCAGCTTATTCAACGGGGAGCTGTTTTTT; CDR3aa: CASSLFNGELFF; v_gene: TRBV7-2; d_gene: NA; j_gene: TRBJ2-2; abundance: NA
CDR3nt: TGTGCCAGCAGTAACCGGGGGGCCAACGTCCTGACTTTC; CDR3aa: CASSNRGANVLTF; v_gene: TRBV9; d_gene: NA; j_gene: TRBJ2-6; abundance: NA
CDR3nt: TGTGCCAGCGTTGAGGATGTTGGGACCCAGTACTTC; CDR3aa: CASVEDVGTQYF; v_gene: TRBV7-8; d_gene: NA; j_gene: TRBJ2-5; abundance: NA
CDR3nt: TGCGCCAGCAGCTTCAGCCAGGGAAATGAAAAACTGTTTTTT; CDR3aa: CASSFSQGNEKLFF; v_gene: TRBV5-1; d_gene: NA; j_gene: TRBJ1-4; abundance: NA
CDR3nt: TGCGCCAGCAGCTTCGGAGCGGGGGAGGTAAATGAGCAGTTCTTC; CDR3aa: CASSFGAGEVNEQFF; v_gene: TRBV5-1; d_gene: TRBD2; j_gene: TRBJ2-1; abundance: NA
CDR3nt: TGTGCCAGCATCCCGCGCGGGGGGCTGGGGTCACCCCTCCACTTT; CDR3aa: CASIPRGGLGSPLHF; v_gene: TRBV5-8; d_gene: NA; j_gene: TRBJ1-6; abundance: once
CDR3nt: TGTGCTAGTGGCGCAGGGGGCTGGGGCACTGAAGCTTTCTTT; CDR3aa: CASGAGGWGTEAFF; v_gene: TRBV12-5; d_gene: TRBD1; j_gene: TRBJ1-1; abundance: NA
CDR3nt: TGTGCCAGTAGTATAGGAGGGATCTCCTACGAGCAGTACTTC; CDR3aa: CASSIGGISYEQYF; v_gene: TRBV19; d_gene: NA; j_gene: TRBJ2-7; abundance: once
CDR3nt: TGTGCCAGCAAACGTTGGGCTTCAGCGGGGGGGCTTAACATTCAGTACTTC; CDR3aa: CASKRWASAGGLNIQYF; v_gene: TRBV5-6; d_gene: TRBD2; j_gene: TRBJ2-4; abundance: once
CDR3nt: TGTGCCAGCAGTAAAATACACCAACAGGGTTTGGGCGAGCAGTACTTC; CDR3aa: CASSKIHQQGLGEQYF; v_gene: TRBV27; d_gene: NA; j_gene: TRBJ2-7; abundance: NA
CDR3nt: TGTGCCAGCTCACCAAGCAGGGATCAAGAGACCCAGTACTTC; CDR3aa: CASSPSRDQETQYF; v_gene: TRBV18; d_gene: NA; j_gene: TRBJ2-5; abundance: NA
CDR3nt: TGTGCCAGCTCACCAGGACAGGACTCTGAAGCTTTCTTT; CDR3aa: CASSPGQDSEAFF; v_gene: TRBV18; d_gene: TRBD1; j_gene: TRBJ1-1; abundance: once
CDR3nt: TGTGCCAGCAGTTCGGGGGGGAGACTTACCGGGACAGGGGGCGGAAAACTGTTTTTT; CDR3aa: CASSSGGRLTGTGGGKLFF; v_gene: TRBV28; d_gene: TRBD1; j_gene: TRBJ1-4; abundance: once
CDR3nt: TGTGCCAGCAGCCCGCAGACAGGGGGCACAGATACGCAGTATTTT; CDR3aa: CASSPQTGGTDTQYF; v_gene: TRBV13; d_gene: TRBD1; j_gene: TRBJ2-3; abundance: NA
CDR3nt: TGTGCCAGCAGTCCCCCGGGGGGTAGCGACACCGGGGAGCTGTTTTTT; CDR3aa: CASSPPGGSDTGELFF; v_gene: TRBV2; d_gene: TRBD2; j_gene: TRBJ2-2; abundance: few
CDR3nt: TGCAGCGCCGTGATGGGAGGGTGTGGCTACACCTTC; CDR3aa: CSAVMGGCGYTF; v_gene: TRBV29-1; d_gene: NA; j_gene: TRBJ1-2; abundance: NA
CDR3nt: TGCGCCAGCAGTGAGTGGGGGGAGCAGCCCCAGCATTTT; CDR3aa: CASSEWGEQPQHF; v_gene: TRBV10-2; d_gene: NA; j_gene: TRBJ1-5; abundance: once
CDR3nt: TGTGCCAGCAGTTATACGACAGGAGACCTTACCTATGGCTACACCTTC; CDR3aa: CASSYTTGDLTYGYTF; v_gene: TRBV27; d_gene: NA; j_gene: TRBJ1-2; abundance: NA
CDR3nt: TGTGCCACTGGGCCCGGGACAGGGAGCGAGCAGTACTTC; CDR3aa: CATGPGTGSEQYF; v_gene: TRBV19; d_gene: TRBD1; j_gene: TRBJ2-7; abundance: NA
CDR3nt: TGCGCCAGCAGCCAAGATGTGCGGCGGGGGGCGGGGACCCCAGATACGCAGTATTTT; CDR3aa: CASSQDVRRGAGTPDTQYF; v_gene: TRBV4-3; d_gene: TRBD2; j_gene: TRBJ2-3; abundance: NA
CDR3nt: TGTGCCAGCAGGTGGGGCGGGAACACTGAAGCTTTCTTT; CDR3aa: CASRWGGNTEAFF; v_gene: TRBV6-5; d_gene: NA; j_gene: TRBJ1-1; abundance: NA